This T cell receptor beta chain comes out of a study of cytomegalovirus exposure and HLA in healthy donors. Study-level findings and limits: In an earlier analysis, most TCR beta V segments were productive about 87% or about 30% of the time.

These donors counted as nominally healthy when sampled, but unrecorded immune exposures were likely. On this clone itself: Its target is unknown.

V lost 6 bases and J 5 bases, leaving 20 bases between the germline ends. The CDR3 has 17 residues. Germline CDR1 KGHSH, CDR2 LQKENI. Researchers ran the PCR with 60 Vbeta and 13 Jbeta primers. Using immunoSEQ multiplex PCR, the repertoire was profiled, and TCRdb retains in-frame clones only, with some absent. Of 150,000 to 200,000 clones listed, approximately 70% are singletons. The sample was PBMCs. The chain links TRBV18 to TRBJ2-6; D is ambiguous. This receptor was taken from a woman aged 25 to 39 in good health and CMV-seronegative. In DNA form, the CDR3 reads TGTGCCAGCTCCCGCCTTCAGACTCCCGATCGGGCCAACGTCCTGACTTTC. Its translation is CASSRLQTPDRANVLTF.